This is a list of T cell receptor beta chains from one sample in a study of blood T cell repertoires in COVID-19. Measured with immunoSEQ multiplex PCR; TCRdb has only the in-frame clones, and not every one. Among about 260,000 clones, 70% to 90% were seen once, and the ten largest hold about 1%. Sequencing was carried out using PBMCs or T cells enriched from blood (not recorded which). These receptors all stem from a middle-aged man who had been exposed to COVID-19. Each CDR3 is given with its conserved first and last residue. D genes are given only for firm matches. Expanded clones get a size class; other rows say once, few or many, or leave the size out.

TRBV6-5	TRBJ2-3	.	.	CASSYGQGGLDTQYF	TGTGCCAGCAGTTACGGGCAGGGGGGTTTAGATACGCAGTATTTT
TRBV28	TRBJ1-2	.	.	CASSFAGYGYTF	TGTGCCAGCAGTTTCGCCGGTTATGGCTACACCTTC
TRBV24-1	TRBJ2-2	.	once	CATSEPGYTGELFF	TGTGCCACCAGTGAACCAGGGTACACCGGGGAGCTGTTTTTT
TRBV7-8	TRBJ1-4	TRBD1	.	CASSHPLDRVNEKLFF	TGTGCCAGCAGCCACCCCCTTGACAGGGTGAATGAAAAACTGTTTTTT
TRBV19	TRBJ1-5	.	.	CATGINFNQPQHF	TGTGCCACCGGGATTAACTTCAATCAGCCCCAGCATTTT
TRBV19	TRBJ2-1	.	.	CASSISIAASYNEQFF	TGTGCCAGTAGTATCAGCATAGCGGCCTCCTACAATGAGCAGTTCTTC
TRBV29-1	TRBJ2-7	.	.	CSVNWKGEQYF	TGCAGCGTCAACTGGAAGGGGGAGCAGTACTTC
TRBV30	TRBJ2-3	TRBD2	.	CALNVAGGSTDTQYF	TGTGCCTTGAACGTAGCGGGGGGGAGCACAGATACGCAGTATTTT
TRBV6-5	TRBJ1-5	TRBD1	.	CASRSGTGVNQPQHF	TGTGCCAGCAGGTCGGGGACAGGGGTTAATCAGCCCCAGCATTTT
TRBV7-2	TRBJ2-1	TRBD2	.	CASSFFSGGRDNEQFF	TGTGCCAGCAGCTTCTTTAGCGGGGGGAGGGACAATGAGCAGTTCTTC
TRBV7-3	TRBJ2-5	.	.	CASSYGDWETQYF	TGTGCCAGCAGCTATGGGGACTGGGAGACCCAGTACTTC
TRBV5-1	TRBJ1-6	.	.	CASSLGQGLYNSPLHF	TGCGCCAGCAGCTTGGGGCAGGGGCTCTATAATTCACCCCTCCACTTT
TRBV5-1	TRBJ2-3	.	.	CASSLPPGRFHNTDTQYF	TGCGCCAGCAGCTTGCCGCCAGGGCGGTTTCACAACACAGATACGCAGTATTTT
TRBV10-3	TRBJ1-2	TRBD1	.	CAISVGTGGLYGYTF	TGTGCCATCAGTGTGGGGACAGGGGGCCTCTATGGCTACACCTTC
TRBV6-1	TRBJ2-5	.	.	CASSDTGETQYF	TGTGCCAGCAGTGACACGGGAGAGACCCAGTACTTC
TRBV28	TRBJ1-3	.	.	CASSPPARVYTIYF	TGTGCCAGCAGTCCTCCCGCCAGGGTTTACACCATATATTTT
TRBV5-4	TRBJ2-7	TRBD1	.	CASSGSGTGGYEQYF	TGTGCCAGCAGCGGTAGCGGGACAGGGGGGTACGAGCAGTACTTC
TRBV9	TRBJ2-3	.	.	CASSVGVAPDTQYF	TGTGCCAGCAGCGTAGGTGTAGCCCCAGATACGCAGTATTTT
TRBV25-1	TRBJ2-3	.	.	CASSLTSTDTQYF	TGTGCCAGCAGTCTAACGTCTACAGATACGCAGTATTTT
TRBV3-1/TRBV3-2	TRBJ2-2	TRBD1	.	CASSSRTGSTGELFF	TGTGCCAGCAGCTCCCGGACAGGGAGCACCGGGGAGCTGTTTTTT
TRBV11-2	TRBJ2-7	.	.	CASSSRPDRPGEQYF	TGTGCCAGCAGTTCTCGACCGGACCGACCAGGGGAGCAGTACTTC
TRBV7-2	TRBJ2-7	.	.	CASSFDRQSSYEQYF	TGTGCCAGCAGCTTCGACCGACAGAGCTCCTACGAGCAGTACTTC
TRBV5-1	TRBJ1-1	TRBD1	.	CASSPGQGGSEAFF	TGCGCCAGCAGCCCAGGACAGGGTGGTTCTGAAGCTTTCTTT
TRBV18	TRBJ1-5	.	.	CASRRSGVVNQPQHF	TGTGCCAGCCGAAGGTCAGGGGTGGTCAATCAGCCCCAGCATTTT
TRBV4-1	TRBJ2-2	.	.	CASSRTQGYTGELFF	TGCGCCAGCAGCCGAACACAGGGATACACCGGGGAGCTGTTTTTT
TRBV19	TRBJ2-5	TRBD2	.	CASRRRGDPETQYF	TGTGCCAGTAGGAGACGGGGGGACCCAGAGACCCAGTACTTC
TRBV7-3	TRBJ2-3	TRBD2	.	CASSPGLAGGTTDTQYF	TGTGCCAGCAGCCCGGGACTAGCGGGAGGGACAACAGATACGCAGTATTTT
TRBV2	TRBJ2-1	TRBD1	.	CASRGTGPYNEQFF	TGTGCCAGCAGAGGGACAGGGCCTTACAATGAGCAGTTCTTC
TRBV18	TRBJ1-2	.	once	CASSPTVRYGYTF	TGTGCCAGCTCACCAACAGTCAGATATGGCTACACCTTC
TRBV11-2	TRBJ2-1	.	.	CASSGFGGAYNEQFF	TGTGCCAGCAGCGGTTTTGGGGGGGCTTACAATGAGCAGTTCTTC
TRBV6-1	TRBJ2-7	TRBD2	.	CASSEEGGGYEQYF	TGTGCCAGCAGTGAAGAGGGCGGGGGTTACGAGCAGTACTTC
TRBV15	TRBJ1-6	.	.	CATSRERRGRSPLHF	TGTGCCACCAGCAGAGAGAGGAGGGGTAGATCACCCCTCCACTTT
TRBV2	TRBJ2-2	.	.	CASKLAGNTGELFF	TGTGCCAGCAAGCTAGCAGGGAACACCGGGGAGCTGTTTTTT
TRBV5-4	TRBJ1-6	.	.	CASSSLNSPLHF	TGTGCCAGCAGCTCACTTAATTCACCCCTCCACTTT
TRBV5-1	TRBJ2-2	TRBD1	.	CASTWVTGGDTGELFF	TGCGCCAGCACCTGGGTTACAGGGGGTGACACCGGGGAGCTGTTTTTT
TRBV2	TRBJ2-2	TRBD2	.	CASSDSAGGRAGELFF	TGTGCCAGCAGTGATTCGGCGGGAGGGCGTGCCGGGGAGCTGTTTTTT
TRBV12-3/TRBV12-4	TRBJ1-2	.	.	CASSSSYGYTF	TGTGCCAGCAGTTCGTCGTATGGCTACACCTTC
TRBV18	TRBJ1-2	TRBD1	.	CASSPSGTGGGYTF	TGTGCCAGCTCACCGTCGGGGACAGGGGGAGGCTACACCTTC
TRBV27	TRBJ2-3	.	once	CASSSFVESPDTQYF	TGTGCCAGCAGTTCGTTCGTCGAAAGCCCCGATACGCAGTATTTT
TRBV28	TRBJ2-5	.	.	CASRPNSWRFYGETQYF	TGTGCCAGCAGACCGAACTCTTGGAGGTTTTATGGAGAGACCCAGTACTTC
TRBV27	TRBJ1-2	TRBD1	.	CASSPQPVLIGKGAWVNYGYTF	TGTGCCAGCAGTCCCCAACCGGTCTTAATCGGTAAGGGGGCGTGGGTCAACTATGGCTACACCTTC
TRBV11-2	TRBJ1-2	.	.	CASSLGTPFDGYTF	TGTGCCAGCAGCTTAGGGACACCCTTTGATGGCTACACCTTC
TRBV19	TRBJ1-5	.	.	CASSPGTLNQPQHF	TGTGCCAGTAGTCCAGGGACTCTTAATCAGCCCCAGCATTTT
TRBV6-5	TRBJ1-5	.	.	CASSYHGGLDQPQHF	TGTGCCAGCAGTTACCATGGGGGCCTGGATCAGCCCCAGCATTTT
TRBV2	TRBJ2-1	TRBD1	.	CASSSDRGRNEQFF	TGTGCCAGCAGTTCGGACAGGGGGCGGAATGAGCAGTTCTTC
TRBV28	TRBJ1-5	.	few	CASSFASDSHNQPQHF	TGTGCCAGCAGTTTCGCGTCGGACAGTCACAATCAGCCCCAGCATTTT
TRBV7-9	TRBJ2-1	TRBD2	.	CASSPGLGLYNEQFF	TGTGCCAGCAGCCCGGGACTAGGTTTATACAATGAGCAGTTCTTC
TRBV7-3	TRBJ2-7	TRBD2	.	CASSRGPKSGGSSYEQYF	TGTGCCAGCAGCCGAGGCCCAAAGTCGGGAGGAAGCTCCTACGAGCAGTACTTC
TRBV7-2	TRBJ2-7	TRBD2	.	CASSLASGGGYEQYF	TGTGCCAGCAGCTTAGCTAGCGGGGGGGGCTACGAGCAGTACTTC
TRBV2	TRBJ1-5	.	.	CASSDRVSNQPQHF	TGTGCCAGCAGTGACCGGGTTAGCAATCAGCCCCAGCATTTT
TRBV28	TRBJ2-1	TRBD1	.	CASRNRGSYNEQFF	TGTGCCAGCAGGAACAGGGGGTCCTACAATGAGCAGTTCTTC
TRBV7-8	TRBJ1-3	.	.	CASSLMAAVSGNTIYF	TGTGCCAGCAGCTTAATGGCGGCCGTCTCTGGAAACACCATATATTTT
TRBV5-4	TRBJ2-2	TRBD1	.	CASSPGTENTGELFF	TGTGCCAGCAGCCCCGGGACAGAAAACACCGGGGAGCTGTTTTTT
TRBV28	TRBJ2-4	TRBD1	.	CASSQQGLVAKNIQYF	TGTGCCAGCAGTCAACAGGGGCTCGTAGCCAAAAACATTCAGTACTTC